Below, 30 T cell receptor beta chains from the same sample are listed, as sequenced in a study of blood T cell repertoires in COVID-19. Sequencing was performed with immunoSEQ multiplex PCR; in TCRdb, only in-frame clones are kept and a portion is missing. The sample holds about 300,000 clones, around 83% seen once. Sequencing was done on a sample of peripheral blood. The receptors derive from a woman aged 45-65 years with acute or convalescent COVID-19.

This sequence joins TRBV27 and TRBJ1-5, with D tentatively TRBD1 (6 bases). CDR1 and CDR2 from the germline V gene are MNHEY and SMNVEV (reference sequence). The CDR3 extends over 12 amino acids. Trimming removed 6 bases at V and 4 bases at J, with 7 bases between. CDR3 sequence reads: CASSQGNQPQHF. CDR3 in DNA: TGTGCCAGCAGCCAGGGGAATCAGCCCCAGCATTTT.

V is TRBV7-2 and J is TRBJ2-3; D unresolved. This CDR3 has 13 residues. Trimming took 1 base from V and 10 from J, leaving 12 bases between them. CDR1 SGHTA and CDR2 FQGNSA come from the germline V gene. For the CDR3, the DNA is TGTGCCAGCAGCTTAGGTCCCGAGAGGCCGCAGTATTTT. It encodes CASSLGPERPQYF.

CDR3 loop: CASSFGPGQGSYEQYV. The CDR3 bases are TGTGCCAGCAGCTTTGGACCCGGACAGGGCTCCTACGAGCAGTACGTC. The genes are TRBV5-4 and TRBJ2-7; 8 bases align to TRBD1. Germline trimming cut 2 bases from V and 0 bases from J; bases unmatched to any gene: 7. Germline CDR1 and CDR2: SGHNT and YYREEE (reference sequence). The CDR3 runs 16 residues.

The chain uses TRBV7-3 and TRBJ2-2; a weak D match, TRBD1 (5 bases). V shed 5 bases and J shed 3 bases, with 16 bases lying between them. The CDR3 sequence is 16 residues long. CDR1 is SGHTA and CDR2 is FQGTGA in the germline V gene. CDR3 residues: CASSPQGGEDTGELFF. The CDR3 DNA reads TGTGCCAGCAGCCCCCAGGGCGGCGAAGACACCGGGGAGCTGTTTTTT.

The V gene is TRBV5-1, the J gene TRBJ1-2, with D perhaps TRBD1 (6 bases). With 0 bases removed from V and 1 base from J, the gap between germline ends came to 7 bases. CDR3 length equals 14 residues. The germline gives CDR1 SGHRS, CDR2 YFSETQ. The CDR3 sequence is CASSLAGVNYGYTF. The DNA for the CDR3 is TGCGCCAGCAGCTTGGCAGGGGTTAACTATGGCTACACCTTC.

V is TRBV27 and J is TRBJ2-1; D is perhaps TRBD2 (5 bases). The CDR3 has 14 residues. Germline CDR1 is MNHEY and CDR2 is SMNVEV (reference sequence). The V end was cut by 3 bases, the J end by 9 bases, with 15 bases between. The CDR3 DNA follows: TGTGCCAGCAGTTTCTTTAGGGCTGGGAGTGAGCAGTTCTTC. Its translation: CASSFFRAGSEQFF.

This clone appeared once. At the DNA level, this CDR3 is encoded by other sequences in the same sample as well. The V call is TRBV19, the J call TRBJ1-5; D not resolved. Trimming took off 3 bases at V and 0 bases at J, with 6 bases between the two ends. This CDR3 spans 14 amino acids. Germline V gene sequence: CDR1 LNHDA, CDR2 SQIVND (reference sequence). The CDR3 bases are TGTGCCAGTAGTATCTCTTTTAGCAATCAGCCCCAGCATTTT. It translates to CASSISFSNQPQHF.

The chain employs TRBV2 and TRBJ1-3, with TRBD1 as a possible D gene (5 bases). The V and J ends lost 8 bases and 0 bases respectively, with 11 bases between them. CDR3 size: 14 residues. CDR1 and CDR2 (germline): SNHLY, FYNNEI. CDR3 in amino acids: CASLRGGSGNTIYF. DNA of the CDR3: TGTGCCAGCTTGCGCGGGGGCTCTGGAAACACCATATATTTT.

This clone showed up just once. The rearrangement uses TRBV4-3 and TRBJ1-5; D remains unclear. Between the trimmed V and J ends, which lost 0 bases and 6 bases, there was a span of 6 bases. The CDR3 runs to 13 residues. Germline V gives CDR1 LGHNA, CDR2 YSLEER. The chain's CDR3 is CASSQDSSQPQHF. CDR3 sequence (DNA): TGCGCCAGCAGCCAAGATTCTTCTCAGCCCCAGCATTTT.

This chain joins TRBV5-1 and TRBJ1-1; 8 bases line up with TRBD1. V shed 5 bases, J shed 7 bases, and the junction held 4 bases outside the gene matches. From germline, CDR1 is SGHRS and CDR2 YFSETQ. This CDR3 spans 12 amino acids. The CDR3 DNA reads TGCGCCAGCAGAGCCGGACAGGGTGAAGCTTTCTTT. This encodes CASRAGQGEAFF.

This chain joins TRBV6-1 and TRBJ2-3, with 12 bases lining up with TRBD2. CDR3 length equals 17 residues. J lost 2 bases, V lost 3 bases, and 6 bases had no gene match. CDR1 is MNHNS and CDR2 is SASEGT in the germline V gene. CDR3 protein: CASSDGTSGPFTDTQYF. DNA of the CDR3: TGTGCCAGCAGTGACGGGACTAGCGGGCCGTTCACAGATACGCAGTATTTT.

This clone was seen once. The chain is built from TRBV7-2 and TRBJ1-2; 10 bases fit TRBD1. V lost 5 bases to trimming and J lost 6 bases; unmatched junction nucleotides: 9. The V gene's germline CDR1 is SGHTA and CDR2 FQGNSA. The CDR3 totals 15 residues. This CDR3 reads CASSPQPGTGDGYTF. In DNA, the CDR3 is TGTGCCAGCAGCCCTCAACCCGGGACAGGGGATGGCTACACCTTC.

This clone was detected only a few times. The CDR3 DNA is TGTGCCAGCAGCACTCGGACAGGGGATGGGGGCTACACCTTC. It translates to CASSTRTGDGGYTF. The J gene is TRBJ1-2, the V gene TRBV7-2; 9 bases align to TRBD1. Unmatched junction bases numbered 9, after V lost 5 bases and J lost 8 bases. This CDR3 comprises 14 residues. Germline values: CDR1 SGHTA, CDR2 FQGNSA.

V gene TRBV23-1 combines with J gene TRBJ1-1, with 7 bases lining up with TRBD1. TRBV23-1 falls under the ORF class, with uncertain function. With 8 bases clipped from V and 1 base from J, the junction kept 7 bases outside the gene matches. This CDR3 spans 14 amino acids. The CDR3: CASLLRGENTEAFF. Here the CDR3 DNA reads TGCGCCAGCCTACTCAGGGGGGAGAACACTGAAGCTTTCTTT.

This clone was seen a single time. The chain links TRBV6-2 or TRBV6-3 to TRBJ2-3; no reliable D call. This CDR3 region has 13 residues. Germline CDR1 and CDR2: MNHEY and SVGEGT. The V and J ends lost 5 bases and 6 bases respectively, with 12 bases between them. The CDR3 DNA is TGTGCCAGCAGTACCCTTGAGCACGATACGCAGTATTTT. Translation: CASSTLEHDTQYF.

The chain combines TRBV27 with TRBJ1-1; D unresolved. Trimming cost V 5 bases and J 0 bases, with 7 bases left between them. CDR3 length equals 13 residues. Looked up from germline, CDR1 is MNHEY and CDR2 is SMNVEV (reference sequence). The CDR3 sequence: CASSEMMNTEAFF. CDR3 coding DNA: TGTGCCAGCAGTGAGATGATGAACACTGAAGCTTTCTTT.

This sequence joins TRBV7-2 and TRBJ2-1; TRBD2 matches at 10 bases. The germline V gene has CDR1 SGHTA and CDR2 FQGNSA. Germline trimming cut 5 bases from V and 5 bases from J; bases unmatched to any gene: 12. This CDR3 comprises 17 residues. The CDR3 coding sequence is TGTGCCAGCAGCCCTTACCCGGGACTAGCGCCCGACAATGAGCAGTTCTTC. It specifies CASSPYPGLAPDNEQFF.

The V call is TRBV7-2, the J call TRBJ2-7, with TRBD2 matching 12 bases. CDR1 is SGHTA, CDR2 FQGNSA, per germline. With V trimmed by 5 bases and J by 3 bases, 5 bases remained unmatched. The CDR3 covers 15 residues. CDR3 sequence (DNA): TGTGCCAGCAGCGGAACTAGCGGGAGGTTCTACGAGCAGTACTTC. Encoded protein: CASSGTSGRFYEQYF.

In its sample, this clone was seen once. The chain is built from TRBV27 and TRBJ2-7; TRBD2 is a possible D gene (5 bases). With 7 bases removed from V and 2 bases from J, the gap between germline ends came to 15 bases. CDR1 is MNHEY and CDR2 is SMNVEV in the germline V gene (reference sequence). This CDR3 comprises 14 residues. The CDR3 DNA follows: TGTGCCAGCAAGAACGGGATGATCGCCTACGAGCAGTACTTC. As protein: CASKNGMIAYEQYF.

The rearrangement joins TRBV5-4 to TRBJ2-3; maybe TRBD1 (6 bases). The CDR3 length is 16 residues. Germline CDR1 is SGHNT and CDR2 is YYREEE (reference sequence). Trimming left V 1 base short and J 1 base short, with 13 bases between. DNA for the CDR3: TGTGCCAGCAGCTTGCCTTCGACAGGCCGCACAGATACGCAGTATTTT. Encoded protein: CASSLPSTGRTDTQYF.

The chain recombines TRBV19 with TRBJ1-3; TRBD1 is a possible D gene (5 bases). CDR3 length equals 13 residues. V gave up 7 bases and J gave up 7 bases, with 14 bases separating them. Germline-derived CDR1 and CDR2 are LNHDA and SQIVND (reference sequence). This CDR3 reads CASTDRGANTIYF. The CDR3 nucleotides read TGTGCCAGTACAGACAGAGGCGCGAACACCATATATTTT.

V usage is TRBV30 and J usage is TRBJ2-1; 10 bases map to TRBD2. Trimming cost V 8 bases and J 8 bases; bases outside gene matches: 12. The CDR3 contains 14 residues. Looked up from germline, CDR1 is GTSNPN and CDR2 is SVGIG (reference sequence). Here the CDR3 reads CAGEGQRGGDEQFF. CDR3 coding DNA: TGTGCCGGCGAAGGCCAGCGGGGGGGGGATGAGCAGTTCTTC.

The chain links TRBV5-1 to TRBJ2-5, with D maybe TRBD2 (5 bases). The CDR3 totals 17 residues. The germline gives CDR1 SGHRS, CDR2 YFSETQ. Trimming shortened V by 0 bases and J by 5 bases, and 20 bases separated the two germline ends. The CDR3: CASSLEPGYPSSETQYF. The CDR3 DNA is TGCGCCAGCAGCTTGGAGCCGGGATACCCGAGTTCGGAGACCCAGTACTTC.

V gene TRBV7-6 combines with J gene TRBJ1-4; no clear D gene. Germline CDR1 reads SGHVS; CDR2 reads FNYEAQ. The CDR3 sequence is 14 residues long. Trimming removed 5 bases from V and 5 bases from J, with 12 bases in between. In DNA form, the CDR3 reads TGTGCCAGCAGCCCCGGTAGTCTCAATGAAAAACTGTTTTTT. Protein sequence: CASSPGSLNEKLFF. The full variable domain, completed using reference TRBV7-6 and TRBJ1-4, is GAGVSQSPRYKVTKRGQDVALRCDPISGHVSLYWYRQALGQGPEFLTYFNYEAQQDKSGLPNDRFSAERPEGSISTLTIQRTEQRDSAMYRCASSPGSLNEKLFFGSGTQLSVL.

The V call is TRBV5-1, the J call TRBJ2-5, with a tentative D call TRBD1 (5 bases). The CDR3 has 16 residues. From germline, CDR1 is SGHRS and CDR2 YFSETQ. The V gene lost 0 bases and the J gene lost 4 bases, with 16 bases spanning the gap. CDR3 amino acids: CASSLVSGIRRETQYF. DNA of the CDR3: TGCGCCAGCAGCTTGGTCTCAGGGATTAGGAGAGAGACCCAGTACTTC.

The chain links TRBV12-5 to TRBJ2-1; 9 bases are a match to TRBD1. CDR1 is LGHNT, CDR2 FRNRAP, per germline. Trimming removed 5 bases from V and 8 bases from J; junction bases left unmatched: 10. This CDR3 has 15 residues. In DNA form, the CDR3 reads TGTGCTAGTGGTGCCCGGGACAGGGTAATCTATGAGCAGTTCTTC. Translated: CASGARDRVIYEQFF.

This clone was observed a few times. As DNA, the CDR3 is TGTGCCAGCAGGGATGATACTAGTTTAGTATTCTTC. Translation gives CASRDDTSLVFF. The chain carries TRBV12-3 or TRBV12-4 and TRBJ2-1; D is perhaps TRBD2 (5 bases). The CDR3 is 12 residues long. Trimming cost V 6 bases and J 16 bases, with 19 bases left between them.

This sequence joins TRBV28 and TRBJ2-1; 8 bases are a match to TRBD1. The CDR3 is 15 amino acids. V lost 0 bases and J lost 5; bases outside the gene matches: 3. Germline V gene data show CDR1 as MDHEN and CDR2 as SYDVKM. In nucleotides, the CDR3 is TGTGCCAGCAGTTTATGGACAGGGGTCCACAATGAGCAGTTCTTC. As protein: CASSLWTGVHNEQFF.

The chain couples TRBV5-4 to TRBJ2-5, with 7 bases lining up with TRBD1. J lost 2 bases, V lost 4 bases, and 5 bases had no gene match. The CDR3 has 14 amino acids. Per germline, CDR1 SGHNT and CDR2 YYREEE (reference sequence). The CDR3 DNA reads TGTGCCAGCAGCAGATTGGGACAGCAAGAGACCCAGTACTTC. This gives the protein CASSRLGQQETQYF.

This sequence joins TRBV6-5 and TRBJ2-1; TRBD2 matches at 10 bases. This CDR3 has 14 amino acids. Germline V CDR1 and CDR2: MNHEY, SVGAGI. Losses at the gene ends were 8 bases for V and 8 bases for J; bases not matched to a gene: 9. CDR3 amino acids: CASQIGLAGDEQFF. CDR3 nucleotides: TGTGCCAGCCAAATTGGGCTAGCGGGAGATGAGCAGTTCTTC.